These T cell receptor beta chains were read from a single sample in a study of regulatory T cells in long-lasting Graves disease. Using its own MiXCR run on the multiplex PCR reads, TCRdb lists one record per CDR3 protein. The sample lists about 380,000 distinct CDR3 sequences, around 16% occurring once. The sample was peripheral blood mononuclear cells (PBMCs), taken at new diagnosis, from a patient treated with antithyroid drugs. Source of these receptors: a female donor with Graves disease. Each CDR3 is given with its conserved first and last residue. Each record gives: J gene, V gene, D gene, clone size, CDR3 DNA, CDR3 protein. The D gene is left open where the match is weak. The size entry is marked missing in some rows and otherwise reads once, few, many or a size class.

TRBJ2-1	TRBV10-1	TRBD2	many	TGCGCCAGCAGTGAACGAGCGGGAGGGTTTAATGAGCAGTTCTTC	CASSERAGGFNEQFF
TRBJ1-4	TRBV30	NA	many	TGTGCCTGGGGGAATAATGAAAAACTGTTTTTT	CAWGNNEKLFF
TRBJ1-2	TRBV28	NA	many	TGTGCCAGCAGTTTTAAGGCCTATGGCTACACCTTC	CASSFKAYGYTF
TRBJ1-1	TRBV12-3/TRBV12-4	NA	many	TGTGCCAGCAGTTCCCAGGGGACTGAAGCTTTCTTT	CASSSQGTEAFF
TRBJ1-3	TRBV6-1	NA	many	TGTGCCAGCAGTGACTGGGAGATCCTAAGCTCTGGAAACACCATATATTTT	CASSDWEILSSGNTIYF
TRBJ1-6	TRBV30	NA	few	TGTGCCTGGAGTCCCACCAGGGGCAGGTTTTTTAATTCACCCCTCCACTTT	CAWSPTRGRFFNSPLHF
TRBJ1-1	TRBV7-9	NA	many	TGTGCCAGCAGTCCAGCAGGGTTGAACACTGAAGCTTTCTTT	CASSPAGLNTEAFF
TRBJ2-3	TRBV5-4	TRBD1	many	TGTGCCAGCAGATTGGGGACAGGGAGTCAACAGGATACGCAGTATTTT	CASRLGTGSQQDTQYF
TRBJ2-7	TRBV7-9	TRBD1	many	TGTGCCAGCAGCTTCGGGACAGGGGGACACGAGCAGTACTTC	CASSFGTGGHEQYF
TRBJ2-7	TRBV3-1	NA	many	TGTGCCAGCAGCCAATCTTACTACGAGCAGTACTTC	CASSQSYYEQYF
TRBJ2-1	TRBV11-2	NA	many	TGTGCCAGCAGCTTAGATCGGCGGGGTGAGCAGTTCTTC	CASSLDRRGEQFF
TRBJ1-4	TRBV18	NA	NA	TGTGCCAGCTCACCAAACCAGGCAACTAATGAAAAACTGTTTTTT	CASSPNQATNEKLFF
TRBJ2-1	TRBV27	TRBD2	many	TGTGCCAGCAGTTTATCGGCGGGAGGCGCCCACAATGAGCAGTTCTTC	CASSLSAGGAHNEQFF
TRBJ2-1	TRBV3-1	TRBD1	few	TGTGCCAGCAGCCGGCGGGACAGGGACTACAATGAGCAGTTCTTC	CASSRRDRDYNEQFF
TRBJ2-7	TRBV14	TRBD2	NA	TGTGCCAGCAGCTCGCAAAACGGACTAGCGGGAGGAAACTCCTACGAGCAGTACTTC	CASSSQNGLAGGNSYEQYF
TRBJ2-7	TRBV7-8	TRBD2	many	TGTGCCAGCAGCCACGGGGGGGCAAGCGAGCAGTACTTC	CASSHGGASEQYF
TRBJ2-1	TRBV7-2	NA	NA	TGTGCCAGCAGCTCCGGGGACTTTGGAGCCTACAATGAGCAGTTCTTC	CASSSGDFGAYNEQFF
TRBJ2-1	TRBV20-1	TRBD2	NA	TGCAGTGCTAGGATACCGGGACTAGGAGCTAGGTACAATGAGCAGTTCTTC	CSARIPGLGARYNEQFF
TRBJ2-7	TRBV5-1	TRBD1	many	TGCGCCAGCAGCTCCGGGACAGGGGTCTCCTACGAGCAGTACTTC	CASSSGTGVSYEQYF
TRBJ2-3	TRBV9	NA	many	TGTGCCAGCAGCGTAGTTTTAGATGGGATGACAGATACGCAGTATTTT	CASSVVLDGMTDTQYF
TRBJ2-2	TRBV30	TRBD2	NA	TGTGCCTGGCGAGCGGGACCCATGAACACCGGGGAGCTGTTTTTT	CAWRAGPMNTGELFF
TRBJ2-3	TRBV7-2	NA	many	TGTGCCAGCAGCTTGGACAACACAGATACGCAGTATTTT	CASSLDNTDTQYF
TRBJ2-1	TRBV20-1	TRBD2	NA	TGCAGTGCTAGAAGGACTAGCGGAGGGGACTACAATGAGCAGTTCTTC	CSARRTSGGDYNEQFF
TRBJ2-3	TRBV7-9	TRBD2	few	TGTGCCAGCAGCCGGACTAGCGATACGCAGTATTTT	CASSRTSDTQYF
TRBJ2-5	TRBV12-3/TRBV12-4	NA	many	TGTGCCAGCAGTCCATGGACACCTGTCACCGAGACCCAGTACTTC	CASSPWTPVTETQYF
TRBJ2-1	TRBV20-1	TRBD1	many	TGCAGTGCTAGAGCCACAGGGGTACAGGGACGGGAGCAGTTCTTC	CSARATGVQGREQFF
TRBJ2-3	TRBV28	TRBD2	many	TGTGCCAGCAGTTTTGAGGGACTAGCGGGAGATTTCGATACGCAGTATTTT	CASSFEGLAGDFDTQYF
TRBJ2-3	TRBV19	NA	NA	TGTGCCAGTAGTATAGTATCGAAGAGGAGTTCTACAGATACGCAGTATTTT	CASSIVSKRSSTDTQYF
TRBJ2-7	TRBV10-3	NA	NA	TGTGCCATCAGTGAGTCGATGACAGCAGCCTCCTACGAGCAGTACTTC	CAISESMTAASYEQYF
TRBJ2-4	TRBV20-1	TRBD1	once	TGCAGTGCTAGAGATTATCCAGGGGGCGGCAAAAACATTCAGTACTTC	CSARDYPGGGKNIQYF
TRBJ2-3	TRBV25-1	NA	NA	TGTGCCAGCAGTGAGGCTTCCGGGTCAGATACGCAGTATTTT	CASSEASGSDTQYF
TRBJ2-2	TRBV2	NA	many	TGTGCCAGCAGCCTAATGAGGACAGAGAACACCGGGGAGCTGTTTTTT	CASSLMRTENTGELFF
TRBJ1-2	TRBV20-1	NA	many	TGCAGTGCTAGTCTCCAGGGCTATGGCTACACCTTC	CSASLQGYGYTF
TRBJ2-7	TRBV5-1	NA	many	TGCGCCAGCAGCCAAACCGGCCTTTCCTACGAGCAGTACTTC	CASSQTGLSYEQYF
TRBJ2-3	TRBV6-1	NA	many	TGTGCCAGCAGTGTGGCCATAAGCACAGATACGCAGTATTTT	CASSVAISTDTQYF
TRBJ1-6	TRBV18	NA	few	TGTGCCAGCTCACCACCGGAAACCGGGGGGTATTCACCCCTCCACTTT	CASSPPETGGYSPLHF
TRBJ1-4	TRBV6-1	NA	NA	TGTGCCAGCAGGGAGGGTGGGCGTAATGAAAAACTGTTTTTT	CASREGGRNEKLFF
TRBJ2-3	TRBV27	NA	many	TGTGCCAACAGTTTATCCAGGATCGGGTCAGATACGCAGTATTTT	CANSLSRIGSDTQYF
TRBJ1-1	TRBV12-3/TRBV12-4	NA	many	TGTGCCAGCAACCTCCCCCGGTTCGCTGAAGCTTTCTTT	CASNLPRFAEAFF
TRBJ2-7	TRBV20-1	NA	many	TGCAGTGCTTCCCCTTCGGACAGTTACGAGCAGTACTTC	CSASPSDSYEQYF
TRBJ2-3	TRBV4-2	TRBD2	few	TGTGCCAGCAGCCAAGGAAGGCGTGGCGGGGGGCGTACAGATACGCAGTATTTT	CASSQGRRGGGRTDTQYF
TRBJ2-1	TRBV4-1	NA	few	TGCGCCAGCAGCCAACGTCACAATGAGCAGTTCTTC	CASSQRHNEQFF
TRBJ2-7	TRBV5-6	NA	NA	TGTGCCAGCAGCTGGGGTTACGGCGGATCCTACGAGCAGTACTTC	CASSWGYGGSYEQYF
TRBJ1-4	TRBV3-1	NA	few	TGTGCCAGCAGCCAAAGTGGCCCGGGGGTTGATGAAAAACTGTTTTTT	CASSQSGPGVDEKLFF
TRBJ2-5	TRBV4-3	NA	few	TGCGCCAGCAGCCAAAGTCGTCCGGAAGAGACCCAGTACTTC	CASSQSRPEETQYF
TRBJ2-3	TRBV6-1	NA	few	TGTGCCAGCAGCCTCCGGGCCCGCACAGATACGCAGTATTTT	CASSLRARTDTQYF
TRBJ2-5	TRBV14	TRBD2	many	TGTGCCAGCAGCCAAGATTTGGGACTAGCGGGACCTCGGCGGGAGACCCAGTACTTC	CASSQDLGLAGPRRETQYF
TRBJ2-3	TRBV6-5	NA	many	TGTGCCAGCAGTTACTTGGGGAGACACCAGTTGGATACGCAGTATTTT	CASSYLGRHQLDTQYF
TRBJ2-5	TRBV12-3/TRBV12-4	TRBD1	many	TGTGCCAGCAGACCTGATATAGGGACAGGCCAAGAGACCCAGTACTTC	CASRPDIGTGQETQYF